These 13 T cell receptor beta chains share one sample of origin, sequenced in a study of cytomegalovirus exposure and HLA in healthy donors. PCR amplification relied on 60 Vbeta primers (plus 13 Jbeta primers). Clones were sequenced by immunoSEQ multiplex PCR, and TCRdb holds only the in-frame ones, with some missing. The repertoire has fewer than 40,000 clones, about 79% of them found once; the top ten carry 3.6%. The material sequenced was PBMCs. Receptors originate from a woman aged 18-29 years in good health and CMV-seronegative.

Written as DNA, the CDR3 is TGTGCCAGCTCAAAAGACAGGTACAATGAGCAGTTCTTC. This encodes CASSKDRYNEQFF. The rearrangement links TRBV18 to TRBJ2-1; possibly TRBD1 for D (6 bases). With 5 bases removed from V and 4 bases from J, the gap between germline ends came to 9 bases. This CDR3 region has 13 residues. Looked up from germline, CDR1 is KGHSH and CDR2 is LQKENI.

The rearrangement links TRBV19 to TRBJ2-5; D is unresolved. The germline gives CDR1 LNHDA, CDR2 SQIVND (reference sequence). This CDR3 has 14 amino acids. Deletions cut 5 bases from V and 0 bases from J, with 10 bases between. The CDR3 region is CASSFETNQETQYF. CDR3 bases: TGTGCCAGTAGTTTCGAGACAAACCAAGAGACCCAGTACTTC.

The chain couples TRBV2 to TRBJ2-1; 11 positions agree with TRBD2. This CDR3 comprises 14 residues. From germline, CDR1 is SNHLY and CDR2 FYNNEI. After removal of 4 bases from V and 10 bases from J, the junction contained 6 bases not matched to a gene. This CDR3 reads CASSGLAGKGEQFF. Written as DNA, the CDR3 is TGTGCCAGCAGTGGACTAGCGGGAAAAGGAGAGCAGTTCTTC.

V usage is TRBV5-1 and J usage is TRBJ2-3; TRBD1 agrees at 11 bases. The germline V gene encodes CDR1 SGHRS and CDR2 YFSETQ. V lost 5 bases, J lost 3 bases, and 5 bases stayed unmatched. CDR3 length: 15 amino acids. The CDR3 coding sequence is TGCGCCAGCAGTTCGGGACAGGGGGGAACAGATACGCAGTATTTT. Translated, it gives CASSSGQGGTDTQYF.

The chain has TRBV5-1 and TRBJ1-1, with D perhaps TRBD1 (5 bases). Germline-derived CDR1 and CDR2 are SGHRS and YFSETQ. This CDR3 comprises 14 residues. The V gene lost 4 bases and the J gene lost 0 bases, with 10 bases spanning the gap. The CDR3 DNA reads as TGCGCCAGCAGCATTGACAGCCTGAACACTGAAGCTTTCTTT. As protein: CASSIDSLNTEAFF.

CDR3 sequence: CASRWGLAGQETQYF. The CDR3 coding sequence is TGTGCCAGCAGATGGGGACTAGCGGGGCAAGAGACCCAGTACTTC. The V call is TRBV7-2, the J call TRBJ2-5, with TRBD2 identical over 13 bases. Germline CDR1 reads SGHTA; CDR2 reads FQGNSA. J lost 2 bases, V lost 6 bases, and 3 bases had no gene match. The CDR3 runs to 15 residues. Using reference TRBV7-2 and TRBJ2-5 for the parts outside the CDR3, the full variable domain is GAGVSQSPSNKVTEKGKDVELRCDPISGHTALYWYRQSLGQGLEFLIYFQGNSAPDKSGLPSDRFSAERTGGSVSTLTIQRTQQEDSAVYLCASRWGLAGQETQYFGPGTRLLVL.

V gene TRBV2 combines with J gene TRBJ2-2, with 7 positions matching TRBD2. The CDR3 is made up of 14 amino acids. V lost 7 bases, J lost 6 bases, and 8 bases stayed unmatched. The germline CDR1 and CDR2 sequences are SNHLY and FYNNEI. The CDR3 loop reads CASNGGGIPGELFF. The CDR3 region has the DNA TGTGCCAGCAATGGGGGGGGGATTCCCGGGGAGCTGTTTTTT.

The chain is built from TRBV7-9 and TRBJ1-4; D not certain. Trimming cost V 3 bases and J 3 bases, with 5 bases left between them. Germline loops: CDR1 SEHNR, CDR2 FQNEAQ (reference sequence). The CDR3 loop spans 13 amino acids. Here the CDR3 DNA reads TGTGCCAGCAGCTTCCAGGCTAATGAAAAACTGTTTTTT. Its protein is CASSFQANEKLFF.

This chain connects TRBV7-3 to TRBJ1-2; D might be TRBD1 (6 bases). The CDR3 spans 14 residues. Trimming stripped 6 bases from V and 7 bases from J, with 18 bases between. Germline CDR1 and CDR2: SGHTA and FQGTGA. Here the CDR3 reads CASSRDPTQGGYTF. The CDR3, as DNA: TGTGCCAGCAGTAGGGATCCGACACAGGGTGGCTACACCTTC.

CDR3 amino acids: CASSLRQEYQPQHF. CDR3 in DNA: TGCGCCAGCAGTCTGAGACAGGAATATCAGCCCCAGCATTTT. The genes are TRBV4-1 and TRBJ1-5, with a possible D match to TRBD1 (6 bases). This CDR3 contains 14 residues. CDR1 and CDR2 (germline): MGHRA, YSYEKL. The V gene lost 6 bases and the J gene lost 5 bases, with 14 bases spanning the gap.

The rearrangement joins TRBV4-1 to TRBJ1-2; D uncertain. CDR1 and CDR2 from the germline V gene are MGHRA and YSYEKL. With 1 base removed from V and 1 base from J, the gap between germline ends came to 16 bases. This CDR3 has 17 amino acids. CDR3 DNA: TGCGCCAGCAGCCAAGGCCCTGGGCTTAATGGTAACTATGGCTACACCTTC. It is translated as CASSQGPGLNGNYGYTF.

J is TRBJ1-4 and V is TRBV7-2, with 7 bases identical to TRBD1. CDR3 size: 16 residues. Trimming cost V 5 bases and J 0 bases; bases outside gene matches: 6. Germline CDR1 is SGHTA and CDR2 is FQGNSA. CDR3 amino acids: CASSPRQGSTNEKLFF. The CDR3 nucleotides read TGTGCCAGCAGCCCGCGACAGGGATCAACTAATGAAAAACTGTTTTTT.

V and J are TRBV7-6 and TRBJ2-1, with TRBD2 matching over 10 bases. In germline, CDR1 is SGHVS, CDR2 FNYEAQ. This CDR3 spans 13 amino acids. With 5 bases clipped from V and 7 bases from J, the junction kept 2 bases outside the gene matches. The CDR3 region has the DNA TGTGCCAGCAGCCCTAGCGGGGGTAATGAGCAGTTCTTC. Amino acid sequence: CASSPSGGNEQFF.